The clone carrying this T cell receptor (beta chain) was counted only a few times. The data were obtained in a study of blood T cell repertoires in COVID-19. Data came from immunoSEQ multiplex PCR; TCRdb stores just in-frame clones and leaves some out. Altogether 75,000 to 95,000 clones are present, 90% to 95% being singletons, with the ten largest covering around 1.6%. Looked up from germline, CDR1 is LGHDT and CDR2 is YNNKEL (reference sequence). This CDR3 is built from 11 residues. Trimming shortened V by 5 bases and J by 6 bases, and 5 bases separated the two germline ends. The clonotype originates from a man between 60 and 75 years old with acute or convalescent COVID-19. The chain carries TRBV3-1 (or the pseudogene TRBV3-2) and TRBJ2-1; the D gene is possibly TRBD1 (5 bases). The sequenced sample consisted of peripheral blood. Here the CDR3 reads CASSRGNEQFF. CDR3 bases: TGTGCCAGCAGCAGGGGCAATGAGCAGTTCTTC.